This T cell receptor beta chain was recovered during a study of OX40 agonist ivuxolimab in advanced cancers. Study as a whole: Ivuxolimab was delivered to patients intravenously every 2 weeks at doses spanning 0.01 to 10 mg/kg. Averaging roughly 60 years in age, with a range of 23 to 79, the cohort was around 83% male.

There are 14 residues in the CDR3. V was trimmed by 4 bases and J by 1 base, leaving 10 bases between them. The germline gives CDR1 MNHEY, CDR2 SVGAGI. The method was immunoSEQ multiplex PCR; TCRdb's version includes in-frame clones alone and lacks a portion of them. This table holds tens of thousands of clones, approximately 88% found once. This clone was seen only once. Its specificity is unknown. The cohort excluded patients with autoimmune disease history or systemic immunosuppression. Study-wide results and caveats: Clonal expansion from baseline to week 6 occurred in both CD4+ and CD8+ T cells.

This clonotype was obtained from an adult with an advanced solid tumor such as melanoma, head and neck, liver or kidney cancer. The chain has TRBV6-5 and TRBJ1-1; D perhaps matches TRBD1 (6 bases). The sample was CD4+ or CD8+ T cells sorted from blood, taken in a trial of the OX40 agonist ivuxolimab. CDR3 sequence reads: CASSWGQGNTEAFF. The CDR3 DNA follows: TGTGCCAGCAGTTGGGGACAAGGGAACACTGAAGCTTTCTTT.